The 7 T cell receptor beta chains listed next were all sequenced from one sample in a study of shared clonotypes between healthy human individuals. Assay used: immunoSEQ multiplex PCR; TCRdb lists only in-frame clones, some missing. The table shows millions of clones, with 85% to 95% occurring only once. What was sequenced was naive CD4+ T cells from PBMCs. Subset indicated: CD45RA+ positively selected. The receptors come from a man aged 18 to 35 in good health. Some clones in this sample may be carry-over from other donors' samples.

For the CDR3, the DNA is TGCAGTGCTCAGACTGAAGGTCGGCAGTACTTC. Translating it yields CSAQTEGRQYF. The V and J genes are TRBV20-1 and TRBJ2-7; no definite D call. CDR3 length: 11 residues. V lost 5 bases to trimming and J lost 9 bases, with 14 bases between them. Germline CDR1 is DFQATT and CDR2 is SNEGSKA (reference sequence).

About this clone itself: Other DNA sequences from this sample encode an identical CDR3 as well. The chain recombines TRBV5-1 with TRBJ1-2; TRBD1 agrees at 7 bases. In germline, CDR1 is SGHRS, CDR2 YFSETQ. V trimming: 0 bases; J trimming: 6 bases; junction bases outside the gene matches: 2. The CDR3 totals 13 residues. In nucleotides, the CDR3 is TGCGCCAGCAGCTTGGGACAGGGAGATGGCTACACCTTC. This codes for CASSLGQGDGYTF.

The V call is TRBV5-1, the J call TRBJ2-3; TRBD2 agrees at 10 bases. The V and J ends lost 1 base and 9 bases, in that order; junction bases with no gene match: 2. The CDR3 spans 13 residues. Germline V gives CDR1 SGHRS, CDR2 YFSETQ. The CDR3 coding sequence is TGCGCCAGCAGCTTGATAGCGGGAGGCACGCAGTATTTT. Protein product: CASSLIAGGTQYF.

V is TRBV6-4 and J is TRBJ2-1; D is possibly TRBD2 (5 bases). Germline V CDR1 and CDR2: MRHNA, SNTAGT. CDR3 size: 16 residues. Trimming took off 0 bases at V and 0 bases at J, with 9 bases between the two ends. In DNA, the CDR3 is TGTGCCAGCAGTGACTCCCGAGCGGACTCCTACAATGAGCAGTTCTTC. The encoded protein is CASSDSRADSYNEQFF.

This clone was detected only once. The chain couples TRBV6-1 to TRBJ2-2; D is uncertain. The length of the CDR3 is 14 residues. V was clipped by 7 bases and J by 1 base, with 10 bases between them. CDR1 is MNHNS, CDR2 SASEGT, per germline. The CDR3 spells CASILDGNTGELFF. The DNA for the CDR3 is TGTGCCAGCATCTTGGACGGGAACACCGGGGAGCTGTTTTTT.

V is TRBV5-4 and J is TRBJ2-2; weak D call: TRBD1 (5 bases). The germline V gene encodes CDR1 SGHNT and CDR2 YYREEE (reference sequence). This CDR3 comprises 15 residues. V was clipped by 3 bases and J by 0 bases, with 9 bases between them. CDR3 sequence: CASSSRQTNTGELFF. The CDR3 DNA is TGTGCCAGCAGCTCACGACAGACGAACACCGGGGAGCTGTTTTTT. The full variable domain, completed using reference TRBV5-4 and TRBJ2-2, is ETGVTQSPTHLIKTRGQQVTLRCSSQSGHNTVSWYQQALGQGPQFIFQYYREEENGRGNFPPRFSGLQFPNYSSELNVNALELDDSALYLCASSSRQTNTGELFFGEGSRLTVL.

The V and J genes are TRBV7-2 and TRBJ2-1, with 14 nucleotides matching TRBD2. The V gene end was trimmed by 3 bases and the J gene end by 0 bases; junction bases not matched to a gene: 4. This CDR3 contains 18 residues. CDR1 is SGHTA and CDR2 is FQGNSA in the germline V gene. The CDR3 DNA is TGTGCCAGCAGCTTTGGGACTAGCGGGAGCCTCTCCTACAATGAGCAGTTCTTC. Translation gives CASSFGTSGSLSYNEQFF.